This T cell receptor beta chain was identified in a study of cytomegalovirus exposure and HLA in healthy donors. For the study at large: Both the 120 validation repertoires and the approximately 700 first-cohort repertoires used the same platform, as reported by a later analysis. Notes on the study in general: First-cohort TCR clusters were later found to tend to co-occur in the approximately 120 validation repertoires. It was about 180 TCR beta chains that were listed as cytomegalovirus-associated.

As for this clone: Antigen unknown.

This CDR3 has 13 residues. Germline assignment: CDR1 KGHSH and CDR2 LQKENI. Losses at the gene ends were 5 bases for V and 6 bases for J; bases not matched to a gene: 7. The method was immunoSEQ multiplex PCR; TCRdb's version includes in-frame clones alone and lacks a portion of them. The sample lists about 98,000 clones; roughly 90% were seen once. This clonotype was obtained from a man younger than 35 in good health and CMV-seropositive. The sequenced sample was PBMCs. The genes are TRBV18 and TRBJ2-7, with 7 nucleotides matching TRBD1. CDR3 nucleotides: TGTGCCAGCTCAGGAACAGGGGTAGGCGAGCAGTACTTC. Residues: CASSGTGVGEQYF.